This TCR beta chain was identified in a study of cytomegalovirus exposure and HLA in healthy donors. Of note for this clone: Its target is unknown.

Germline V gene data show CDR1 as MNHEY and CDR2 as SMNVEV (reference sequence). V shed 4 bases and J 3 bases; nucleotides not matched to a gene: 7. The CDR3 length is 18 residues. The method was immunoSEQ multiplex PCR; TCRdb's version includes in-frame clones alone and lacks a portion of them. This repertoire shows over 150,000 clones, roughly 89% found once; its top ten account for roughly 3%. Notes on the study in general: Both high specificity and high sensitivity reportedly marked the classifier's diagnosis of cytomegalovirus status.

The chain couples TRBV27 to TRBJ2-6; TRBD1 aligns across 12 bases. The TCR was taken from a woman between 18 and 30 years old in good health and CMV-seropositive. The sequenced sample consisted of PBMCs. DNA for the CDR3: TGTGCCAGCAGTTCACCGGGACAGGGGGCAGGTGGGGCCAACGTCCTGACTTTC. This translates into CASSSPGQGAGGANVLTF.